This TCR beta chain comes out of a study of brain metastases from non-small cell lung cancer. Trimming pared 1 base from V and 9 bases from J, leaving 8 bases between. Germline CDR1 is SGHDT and CDR2 is YYEEEE. The CDR3 covers 13 residues. Assay used: immunoSEQ multiplex PCR; TCRdb lists only in-frame clones, some missing. The repertoire holds roughly 4,900 clones, with around 85% as singletons. This clone occurred once. Its antigen is currently unknown. Notes on the study in general: In 50% to 80% of brain metastases, T-cell clones were expanded compared with matched primary tumors. TCR repertoires overlapped largely between brain metastases and matched primaries.

This chain connects TRBV5-6 to TRBJ1-6; unclear D gene. The receptor was derived from a donor at least 40 years old with non-small cell lung cancer. Sequenced input: primary lung tumor tissue. The CDR3 bases are TGTGCCAGCAGCTTGTGGGCAGCTTCACCCCTCCACTTT. It encodes CASSLWAASPLHF.